This T cell receptor (beta chain) was documented in a study of monozygotic twins with inflammatory bowel disease. TCRdb reprocessed the 5' RACE reads and stores each CDR3 protein as one record, lacking DNA. The table gives hundreds of thousands of distinct CDR3 sequences; the top ten clones make up roughly 2.2% of it. Study-level findings and limits: Repertoire similarity did not differ between concordant and discordant twins, perhaps due to limited power. Patient repertoire variability may have increased through differing immunosuppressive treatments. The results supported no single strong signal or clonotype associated with IBD. IBD patients displayed reduced TCRbeta diversity (inverse Simpson) when set against healthy co-twins.

About this clonotype: Antigen specificity is unknown.

The CDR3 covers 14 residues. Germline V lookup: CDR1 MDHEN, CDR2 SYDVKM. The sequenced sample consisted of blood. The gene calls are TRBV28 and TRBJ2-7; TCRdb gives TRBD2 as the D gene, but with no DNA this cannot be confirmed. This sequence was found in a human donor with ulcerative colitis or Crohn's disease, or a healthy co-twin of an affected twin (not recorded which). This chain's CDR3 is CASGRSSGRYEQYF.